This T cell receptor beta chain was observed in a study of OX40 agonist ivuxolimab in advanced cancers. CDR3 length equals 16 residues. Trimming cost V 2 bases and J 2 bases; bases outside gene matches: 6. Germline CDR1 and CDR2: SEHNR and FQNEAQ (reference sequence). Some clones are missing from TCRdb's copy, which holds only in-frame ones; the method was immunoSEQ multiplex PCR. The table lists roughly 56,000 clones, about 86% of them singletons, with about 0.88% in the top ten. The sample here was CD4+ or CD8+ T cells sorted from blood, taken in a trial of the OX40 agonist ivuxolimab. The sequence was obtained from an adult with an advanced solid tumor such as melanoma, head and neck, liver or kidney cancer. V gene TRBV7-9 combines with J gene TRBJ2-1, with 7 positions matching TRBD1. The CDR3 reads CASSLKGAATYNEQFF. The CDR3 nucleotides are TGTGCCAGCAGCTTAAAGGGGGCAGCCACCTACAATGAGCAGTTCTTC.